This entry lists 9 T cell receptor beta chains sequenced from one sample in a study of T cell repertoires in aging, cancer and after chemotherapy. A mixed TRB-A/B primer pool amplified rearranged TRB by multiplex touch-down PCR. TCRdb reprocessed the multiplex PCR reads with MiXCR, giving one entry per CDR3 protein. Among over 8,500 distinct CDR3 sequences listed, around a quarter were seen once. Peripheral blood genomic DNA, not sorted cells or RNA, was the template. Material for sequencing was blood. All receptors derive from a human donor in good health.

The genes are TRBV4-3 and TRBJ2-1; no clear D. The CDR3 length is 14 residues. V lost 1 base to trimming and J lost 6 bases, with 10 bases between them. Per germline, CDR1 LGHNA and CDR2 YSLEER. The CDR3 DNA reads as TGCGCCAGCAGCCAAGGGACGAGAAGCAATGAGCAGTTCTTC. The encoded protein is CASSQGTRSNEQFF.

Sample share makes this clonotype medium-sized. The chain has TRBV12-3 or TRBV12-4 and TRBJ1-6; 9 nucleotides line up with TRBD1. With V trimmed by 6 bases and J by 7 bases, 4 bases remained unmatched. This CDR3 spans 14 amino acids. CDR3 nucleotide sequence: TGTGCCAGCAGCTTGGGACAGGGAAATTCACCCCTCCACTTT. This sequence encodes CASSLGQGNSPLHF.

This clonotype has only a few counts. The genes are TRBV4-2 and TRBJ2-7; TRBD2 agrees at 12 bases. The CDR3 is made up of 16 amino acids. Germline loops: CDR1 LGHNA, CDR2 YNFKEQ. Germline trimming cut 2 bases from V and 3 bases from J; bases unmatched to any gene: 5. CDR3 residues: CASSQSRTSGDYEQYF. In DNA, the CDR3 is TGTGCCAGCAGCCAAAGTAGGACTAGCGGGGACTACGAGCAGTACTTC.

About this clonotype itself: A single base separates this from a much larger clone, so it may be a read error. This chain joins TRBV12-3 or TRBV12-4 and TRBJ1-2; no definite D call. The V gene lost 5 bases and the J gene lost 8 bases, with 9 bases spanning the gap. The CDR3 loop spans 11 amino acids. The CDR3 is CASSPGFGYTF. In DNA form, the CDR3 reads TGTGCCAGCAGTCCCGGGTTCGGCTACACCTTC.

CDR3 nucleotides: TGTGCCAGCAGCTTAATCGCGGGGGGTCAGGAGACCCAGTACTTC. Amino acids: CASSLIAGGQETQYF. The chain links TRBV7-2 to TRBJ2-5; TRBD2 aligns across 8 bases. The CDR3 consists of 15 residues. Germline V gene sequence: CDR1 SGHTA, CDR2 FQGNSA. With 2 bases clipped from V and 5 bases from J, the junction kept 7 bases outside the gene matches. Combining the CDR3 with reference TRBV7-2 and TRBJ2-5 gives the whole variable domain GAGVSQSPSNKVTEKGKDVELRCDPISGHTALYWYRQSLGQGLEFLIYFQGNSAPDKSGLPSDRFSAERTGGSVSTLTIQRTQQEDSAVYLCASSLIAGGQETQYFGPGTRLLVL.

This chain uses TRBV6-6 with TRBJ2-1; a weak D match, TRBD1 (5 bases). Trimming shortened V by 6 bases and J by 15 bases, and 15 bases separated the two germline ends. Germline CDR1 MNHNY, CDR2 SVGAGI (reference sequence). The CDR3 is 11 amino acids. CDR3 in DNA: TGTGCCAGCAGCCACGGACAATCGCCGTTCTTC. Its protein is CASSHGQSPFF.

This clonotype was seen a few times. The V and J genes are TRBV20-1 and TRBJ2-3; 7 positions match TRBD1. The CDR3 totals 12 residues. V dropped 6 bases and J dropped 4; count of bases not matched to a gene: 4. CDR1 DFQATT and CDR2 SNEGSKA come from the germline V gene (reference sequence). In DNA, the CDR3 is TGCAGTGCACCAACAGGGGCAGATACGCAGTATTTT. This encodes CSAPTGADTQYF.

The chain couples TRBV20-1 to TRBJ2-1; 7 nucleotides line up with TRBD1. The CDR3 covers 14 residues. The germline gives CDR1 DFQATT, CDR2 SNEGSKA (reference sequence). The V gene end was trimmed by 8 bases and the J gene end by 2 bases; junction bases not matched to a gene: 9. CDR3: CSPQRQGPYNEQFF. DNA of the CDR3: TGCAGTCCTCAACGACAGGGTCCCTACAATGAGCAGTTCTTC.

The chain uses TRBV27 and TRBJ2-1; D could derive from TRBD1 or TRBD2 (7 bases each). The CDR3 has 17 amino acids. With 6 bases removed from V and 7 bases from J, the gap between germline ends came to 25 bases. CDR1 is MNHEY and CDR2 is SMNVEV in the germline V gene (reference sequence). The CDR3 loop is CASSKVQGGGSENEQFF. The DNA of the CDR3 is TGTGCCAGCAGCAAGGTCCAAGGGGGCGGGAGCGAGAATGAGCAGTTCTTC.